This TCR beta chain was recorded in a study of radiation and T cells in renal cell carcinoma. Study details: Nephrectomy followed 15 Gy stereotactic body radiation by 4 weeks.

The protocol was immunoSEQ multiplex PCR, while the TCRdb copy is restricted to in-frame clones and leaves out a portion. This sample yields about 120,000 clones, of which 70% to 90% are seen a single time; approximately 2% belongs to the top ten. Germline-derived CDR1 and CDR2 are SGHRS and YFSETQ. The V segment lost 4 bases and the J segment 4 bases; nucleotides outside the gene matches: 6. This CDR3 region has 14 residues. General study points: Baseline intratumoral clonotype presence is unknown without pretreatment biopsies. From baseline, blood top tumor clonotypes peaked at 2 weeks post-radiation.

For this clone: Its antigen remains unknown. Other DNA sequences of this sample code for an identical CDR3.

Sample time point: blood 2 weeks post-SBRT. The treatment: 15 Gy SBRT to primary tumor, nephrectomy 4 weeks later. Blood was sampled at baseline, 2 weeks and 4 weeks after SBRT. The chain is built from TRBV5-1 and TRBJ1-1; 8 bases align to TRBD1. This specimen consisted of blood, obtained from a patient whose treatment included radiotherapy and nephrectomy. The receptor's source is a woman aged 55-69 years with renal cell carcinoma. The CDR3 region has the DNA TGCGCCAGCAGCGACACAGGGGGAACCACTGAAGCTTTCTTT. Translation gives CASSDTGGTTEAFF.